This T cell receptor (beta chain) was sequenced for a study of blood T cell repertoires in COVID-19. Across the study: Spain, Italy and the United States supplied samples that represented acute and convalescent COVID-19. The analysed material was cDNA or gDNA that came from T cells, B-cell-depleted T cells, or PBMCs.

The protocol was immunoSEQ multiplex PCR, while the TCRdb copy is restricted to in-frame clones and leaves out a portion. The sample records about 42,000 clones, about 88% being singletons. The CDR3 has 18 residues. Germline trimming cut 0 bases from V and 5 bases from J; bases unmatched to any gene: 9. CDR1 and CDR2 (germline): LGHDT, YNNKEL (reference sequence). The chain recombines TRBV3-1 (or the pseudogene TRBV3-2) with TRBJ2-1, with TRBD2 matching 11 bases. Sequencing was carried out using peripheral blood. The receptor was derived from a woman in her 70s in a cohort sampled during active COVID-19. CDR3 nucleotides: TGTGCCAGCAGCCAAGATGCGCTAGCGGGAGGTACCAACAATGAGCAGTTCTTC. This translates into CASSQDALAGGTNNEQFF.